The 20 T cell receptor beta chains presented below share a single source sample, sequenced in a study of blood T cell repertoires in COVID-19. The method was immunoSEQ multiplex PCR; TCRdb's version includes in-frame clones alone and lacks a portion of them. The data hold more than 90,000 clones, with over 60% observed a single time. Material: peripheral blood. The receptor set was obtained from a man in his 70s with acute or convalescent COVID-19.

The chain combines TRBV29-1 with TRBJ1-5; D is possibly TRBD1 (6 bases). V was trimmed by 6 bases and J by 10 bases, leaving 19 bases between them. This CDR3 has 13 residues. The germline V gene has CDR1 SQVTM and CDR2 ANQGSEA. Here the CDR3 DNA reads TGCAGCGTGGCCGGACAGAGACGAGAACCCCAGCATTTT. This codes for CSVAGQRREPQHF. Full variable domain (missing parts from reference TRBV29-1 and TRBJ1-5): SAVISQKPSRDICQRGTSLTIQCQVDSQVTMMFWYRQQPGQSLTLIATANQGSEATYESGFVIDKFPISRPNLTFSTLTVSNMSPEDSSIYLCSVAGQRREPQHFGDGTRLSIL.

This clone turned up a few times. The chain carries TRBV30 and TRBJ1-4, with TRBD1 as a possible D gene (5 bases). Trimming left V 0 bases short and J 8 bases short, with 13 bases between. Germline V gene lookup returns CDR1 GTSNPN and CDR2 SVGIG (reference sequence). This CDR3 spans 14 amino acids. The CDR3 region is CAWSVGGKGEKLFF. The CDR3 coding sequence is TGTGCCTGGAGTGTCGGGGGTAAGGGGGAAAAACTGTTTTTT.

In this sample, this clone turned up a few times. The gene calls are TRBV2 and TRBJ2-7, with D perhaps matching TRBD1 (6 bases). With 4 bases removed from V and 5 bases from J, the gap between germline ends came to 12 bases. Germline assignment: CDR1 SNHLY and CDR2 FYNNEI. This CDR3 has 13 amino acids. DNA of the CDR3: TGTGCCAGCAGTGCTGGACAGTTCCACGAGCAGTACTTC. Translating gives CASSAGQFHEQYF.

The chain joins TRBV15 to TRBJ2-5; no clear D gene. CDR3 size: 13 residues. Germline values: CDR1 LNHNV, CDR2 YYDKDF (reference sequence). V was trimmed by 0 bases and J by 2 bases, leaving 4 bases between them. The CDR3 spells CATSRDPQETQYF. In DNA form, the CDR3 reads TGTGCCACCAGCAGAGATCCACAAGAGACCCAGTACTTC.

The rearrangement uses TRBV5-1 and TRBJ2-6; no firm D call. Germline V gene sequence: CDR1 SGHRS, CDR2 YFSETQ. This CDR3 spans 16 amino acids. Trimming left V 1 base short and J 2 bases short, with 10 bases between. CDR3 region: CASSLTAGPGANVLTF. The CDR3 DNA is TGCGCCAGCAGCTTGACCGCTGGGCCTGGGGCCAACGTCCTGACTTTC.

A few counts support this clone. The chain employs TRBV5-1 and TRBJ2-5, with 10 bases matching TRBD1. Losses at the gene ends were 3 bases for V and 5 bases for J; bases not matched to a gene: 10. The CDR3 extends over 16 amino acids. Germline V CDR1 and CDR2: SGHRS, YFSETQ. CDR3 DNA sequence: TGCGCCAGCAGCTCCACGGGGACAGGGGTCCGGGAGACCCAGTACTTC. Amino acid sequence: CASSSTGTGVRETQYF. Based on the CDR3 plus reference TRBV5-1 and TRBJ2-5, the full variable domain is KAGVTQTPRYLIKTRGQQVTLSCSPISGHRSVSWYQQTPGQGLQFLFEYFSETQRNKGNFPGRFSGRQFSNSRSEMNVSTLELGDSALYLCASSSTGTGVRETQYFGPGTRLLVL.

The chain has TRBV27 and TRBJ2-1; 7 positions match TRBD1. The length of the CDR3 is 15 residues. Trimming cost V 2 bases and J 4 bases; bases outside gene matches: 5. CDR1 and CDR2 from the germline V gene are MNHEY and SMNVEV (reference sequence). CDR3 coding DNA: TGTGCCAGCAGTTTACGGCAGGGGGTATACAATGAGCAGTTCTTC. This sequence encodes CASSLRQGVYNEQFF.

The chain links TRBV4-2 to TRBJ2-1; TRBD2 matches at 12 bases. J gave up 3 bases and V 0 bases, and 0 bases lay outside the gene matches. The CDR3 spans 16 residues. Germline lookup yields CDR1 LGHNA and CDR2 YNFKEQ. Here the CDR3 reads CASSQELAGGYNEQFF. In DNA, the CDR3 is TGTGCCAGCAGCCAAGAACTAGCGGGAGGCTACAATGAGCAGTTCTTC.

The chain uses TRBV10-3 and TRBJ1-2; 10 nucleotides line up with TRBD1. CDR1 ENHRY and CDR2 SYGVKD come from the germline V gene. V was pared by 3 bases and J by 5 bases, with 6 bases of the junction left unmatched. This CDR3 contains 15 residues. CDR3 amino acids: CAISEGTGARYGYTF. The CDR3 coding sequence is TGTGCCATCAGTGAAGGGACAGGGGCCCGGTATGGCTACACCTTC.

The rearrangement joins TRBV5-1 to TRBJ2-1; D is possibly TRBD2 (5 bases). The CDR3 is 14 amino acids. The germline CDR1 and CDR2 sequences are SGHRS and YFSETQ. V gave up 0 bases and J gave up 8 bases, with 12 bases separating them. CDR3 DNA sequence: TGCGCCAGCAGCTTGGACGGAAGAGGGTATGAGCAGTTCTTC. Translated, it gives CASSLDGRGYEQFF. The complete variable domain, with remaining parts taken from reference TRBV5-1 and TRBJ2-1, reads KAGVTQTPRYLIKTRGQQVTLSCSPISGHRSVSWYQQTPGQGLQFLFEYFSETQRNKGNFPGRFSGRQFSNSRSEMNVSTLELGDSALYLCASSLDGRGYEQFFGPGTRLTVL.

The CDR3 coding sequence is TGTGCCAGCAGCTTAGGCGGGACAGGGGGCCAAGAGACCCAGTACTTC. Amino acid sequence: CASSLGGTGGQETQYF. J is TRBJ2-5 and V is TRBV7-2; 11 positions agree with TRBD1. This CDR3 comprises 16 residues. V was pared by 1 base and J by 1 base, with 2 bases of the junction left unmatched. The V gene's germline CDR1 is SGHTA and CDR2 FQGNSA.

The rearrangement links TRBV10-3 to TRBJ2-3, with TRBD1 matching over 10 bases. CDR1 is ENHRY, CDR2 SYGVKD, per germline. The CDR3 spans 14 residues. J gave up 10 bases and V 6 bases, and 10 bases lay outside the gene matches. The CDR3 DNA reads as TGTGCCATCAGGGGACAGGGGACGGTTCCTTCGCAGTATTTT. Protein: CAIRGQGTVPSQYF.

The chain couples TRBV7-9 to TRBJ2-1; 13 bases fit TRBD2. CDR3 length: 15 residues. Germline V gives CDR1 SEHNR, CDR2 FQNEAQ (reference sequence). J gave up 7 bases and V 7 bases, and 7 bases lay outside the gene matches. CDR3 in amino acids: CASTAWGLAGNEQFF. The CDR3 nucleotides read TGTGCCAGCACTGCCTGGGGACTAGCGGGGAATGAGCAGTTCTTC. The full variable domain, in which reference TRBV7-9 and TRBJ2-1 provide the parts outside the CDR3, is DTGVSQNPRHKITKRGQNVTFRCDPISEHNRLYWYRQTLGQGPEFLTYFQNEAQLEKSRLLSDRFSAERPKGSFSTLEIQRTEQGDSAMYLCASTAWGLAGNEQFFGPGTRLTVL.

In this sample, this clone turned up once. This CDR3 reads CAWSAGLAGGPYNEQFF. The CDR3 DNA is TGTGCCTGGAGTGCTGGACTAGCGGGAGGGCCCTACAATGAGCAGTTCTTC. The V and J genes are TRBV30 and TRBJ2-1; 15 bases are shared with TRBD2. The V gene's germline CDR1 is GTSNPN and CDR2 SVGIG (reference sequence). The CDR3 covers 17 residues. J was trimmed by 2 bases and V by 1 base; bases with no gene match: 3.

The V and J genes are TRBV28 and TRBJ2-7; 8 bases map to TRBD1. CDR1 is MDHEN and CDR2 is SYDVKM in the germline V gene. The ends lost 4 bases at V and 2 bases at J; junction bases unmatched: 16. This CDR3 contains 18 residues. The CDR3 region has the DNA TGTGCCAGCAGTTCTCTCCGGACAGGGATGATGCCTCCCTACGAGCAGTACTTC. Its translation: CASSSLRTGMMPPYEQYF.

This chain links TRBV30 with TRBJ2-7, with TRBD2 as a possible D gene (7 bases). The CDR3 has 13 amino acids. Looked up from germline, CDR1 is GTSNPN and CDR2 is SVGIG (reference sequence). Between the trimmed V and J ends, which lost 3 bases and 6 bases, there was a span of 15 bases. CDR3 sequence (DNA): TGTGCCTGGAGCCTTGGGGGGGGGCCCGAGCAGTACTTC. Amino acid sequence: CAWSLGGGPEQYF.

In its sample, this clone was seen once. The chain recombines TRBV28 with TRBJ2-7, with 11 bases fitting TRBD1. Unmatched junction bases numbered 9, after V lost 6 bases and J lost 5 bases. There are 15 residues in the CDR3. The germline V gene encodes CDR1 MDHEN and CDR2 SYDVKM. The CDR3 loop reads CASRSQGQGVNEQYF. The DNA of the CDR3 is TGTGCCAGCAGGTCCCAGGGACAGGGGGTTAACGAGCAGTACTTC. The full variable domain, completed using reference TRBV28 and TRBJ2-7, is DVKVTQSSRYLVKRTGEKVFLECVQDMDHENMFWYRQDPGLGLRLIYFSYDVKMKEKGDIPEGYSVSREKKERFSLILESASTNQTSMYLCASRSQGQGVNEQYFGPGTRLTVT.

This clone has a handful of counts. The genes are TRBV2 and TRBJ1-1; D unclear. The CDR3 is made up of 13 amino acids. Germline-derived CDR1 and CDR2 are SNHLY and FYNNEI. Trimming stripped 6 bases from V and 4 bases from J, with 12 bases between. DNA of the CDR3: TGTGCCAGCAGGGTACGAGTTGGCACTGAAGCTTTCTTT. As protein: CASRVRVGTEAFF.

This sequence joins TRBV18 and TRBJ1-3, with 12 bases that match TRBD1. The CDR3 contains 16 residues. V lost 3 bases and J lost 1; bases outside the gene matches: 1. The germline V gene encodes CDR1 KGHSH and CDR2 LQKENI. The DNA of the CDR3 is TGTGCCAGCTCACCGGGACAGGGGGCTTCTGGAAACACCATATATTTT. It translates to CASSPGQGASGNTIYF.

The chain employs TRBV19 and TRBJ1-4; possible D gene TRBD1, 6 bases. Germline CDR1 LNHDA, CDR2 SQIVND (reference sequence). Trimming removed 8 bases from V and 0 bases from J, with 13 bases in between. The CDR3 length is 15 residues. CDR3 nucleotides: TGTGCCAGTTGGGAAGGGGGTACAACTAATGAAAAACTGTTTTTT. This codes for CASWEGGTTNEKLFF.